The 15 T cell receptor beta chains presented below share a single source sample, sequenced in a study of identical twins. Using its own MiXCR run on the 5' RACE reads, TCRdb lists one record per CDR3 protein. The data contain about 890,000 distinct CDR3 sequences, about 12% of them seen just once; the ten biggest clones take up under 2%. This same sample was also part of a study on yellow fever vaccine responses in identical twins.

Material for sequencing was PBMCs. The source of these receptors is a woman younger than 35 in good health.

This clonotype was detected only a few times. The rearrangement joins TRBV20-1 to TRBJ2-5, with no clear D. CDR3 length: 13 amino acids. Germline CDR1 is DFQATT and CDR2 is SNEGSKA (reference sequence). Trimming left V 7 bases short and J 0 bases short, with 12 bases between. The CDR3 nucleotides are TGCAGTGGCGCATGGGCTTACCAAGAGACCCAGTACTTC. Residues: CSGAWAYQETQYF.

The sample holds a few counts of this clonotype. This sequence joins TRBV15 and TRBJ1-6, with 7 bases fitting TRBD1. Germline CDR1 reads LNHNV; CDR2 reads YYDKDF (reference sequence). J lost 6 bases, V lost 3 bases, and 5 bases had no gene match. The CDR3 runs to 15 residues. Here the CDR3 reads CATSSDRAGNSPLHF. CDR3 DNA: TGTGCCACCAGCAGCGACAGGGCTGGTAATTCACCCCTCCACTTT.

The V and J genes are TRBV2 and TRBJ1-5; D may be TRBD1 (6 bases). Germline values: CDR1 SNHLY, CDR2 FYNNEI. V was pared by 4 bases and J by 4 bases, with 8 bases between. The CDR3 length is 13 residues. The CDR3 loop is CASSAGANQPQHF. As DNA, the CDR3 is TGTGCCAGCAGTGCAGGGGCTAATCAGCCCCAGCATTTT.

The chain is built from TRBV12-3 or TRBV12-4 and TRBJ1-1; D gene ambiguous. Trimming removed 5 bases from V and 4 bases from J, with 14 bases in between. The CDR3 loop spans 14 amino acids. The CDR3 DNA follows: TGTGCCAGCAGTCCACCAACTACGGGCACTGAAGCTTTCTTT. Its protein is CASSPPTTGTEAFF.

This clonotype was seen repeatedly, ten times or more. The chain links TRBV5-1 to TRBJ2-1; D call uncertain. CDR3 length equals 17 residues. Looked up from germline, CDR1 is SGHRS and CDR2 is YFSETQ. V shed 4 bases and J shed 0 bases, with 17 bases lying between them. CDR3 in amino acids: CASSGILRQSSYNEQFF. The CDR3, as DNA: TGCGCCAGCAGCGGCATCTTGAGGCAGAGCTCCTACAATGAGCAGTTCTTC.

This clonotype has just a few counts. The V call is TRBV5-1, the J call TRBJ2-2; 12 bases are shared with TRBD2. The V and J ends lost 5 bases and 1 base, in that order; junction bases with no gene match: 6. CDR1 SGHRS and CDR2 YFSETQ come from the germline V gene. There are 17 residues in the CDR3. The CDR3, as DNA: TGCGCCAGCAGTCCTTCGGGACTAGCGGGGAACACCGGGGAGCTGTTTTTT. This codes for CASSPSGLAGNTGELFF.

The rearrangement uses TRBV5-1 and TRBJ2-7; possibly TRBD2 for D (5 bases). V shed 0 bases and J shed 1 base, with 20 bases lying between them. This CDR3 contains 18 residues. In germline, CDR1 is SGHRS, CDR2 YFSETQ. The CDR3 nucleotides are TGCGCCAGCAGCTTGGTTGGGGTCAGTTCGACGGGATCCTACGAGCAGTACGTC. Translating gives CASSLVGVSSTGSYEQYV.

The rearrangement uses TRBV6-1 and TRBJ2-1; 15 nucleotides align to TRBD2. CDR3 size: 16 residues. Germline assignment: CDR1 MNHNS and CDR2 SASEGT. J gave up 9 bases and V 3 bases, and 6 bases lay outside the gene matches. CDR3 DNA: TGTGCCAGCAGTGAGAGGACTAGCGGGAGGGCCGGTGAGCAGTTCTTC. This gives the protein CASSERTSGRAGEQFF.

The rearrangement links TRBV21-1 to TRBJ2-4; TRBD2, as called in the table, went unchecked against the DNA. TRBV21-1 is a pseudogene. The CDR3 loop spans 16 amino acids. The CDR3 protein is CASSKEARQAKNIQYF. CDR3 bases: TGTGCCAGCAGCAAAGAGGCCCGGCAGGCCAAAAACATTCAGTACTTC.

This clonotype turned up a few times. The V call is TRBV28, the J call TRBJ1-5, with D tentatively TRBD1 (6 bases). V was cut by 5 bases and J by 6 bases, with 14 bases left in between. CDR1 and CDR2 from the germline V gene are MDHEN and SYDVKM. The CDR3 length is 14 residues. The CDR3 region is CASSIQGLFQPQHF. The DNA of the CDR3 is TGTGCCAGCAGTATACAGGGTTTATTTCAGCCCCAGCATTTT. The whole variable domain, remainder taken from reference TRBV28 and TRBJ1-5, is DVKVTQSSRYLVKRTGEKVFLECVQDMDHENMFWYRQDPGLGLRLIYFSYDVKMKEKGDIPEGYSVSREKKERFSLILESASTNQTSMYLCASSIQGLFQPQHFGDGTRLSIL.

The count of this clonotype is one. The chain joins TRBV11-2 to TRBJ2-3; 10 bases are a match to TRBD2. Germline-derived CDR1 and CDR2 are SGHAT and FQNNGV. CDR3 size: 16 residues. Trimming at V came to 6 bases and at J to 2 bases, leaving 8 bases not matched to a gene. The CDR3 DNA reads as TGTGCCAGCAGTTCCCTAGCGGGGGAGATCACAGATACGCAGTATTTT. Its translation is CASSSLAGEITDTQYF.

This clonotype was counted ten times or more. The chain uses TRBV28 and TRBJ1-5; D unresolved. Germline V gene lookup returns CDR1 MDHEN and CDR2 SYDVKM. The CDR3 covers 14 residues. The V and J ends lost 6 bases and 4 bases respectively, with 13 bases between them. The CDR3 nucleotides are TGTGCCAGCAGCCGCGAAGGGCTTAATCAGCCCCAGCATTTT. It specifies CASSREGLNQPQHF. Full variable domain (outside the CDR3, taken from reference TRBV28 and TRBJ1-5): DVKVTQSSRYLVKRTGEKVFLECVQDMDHENMFWYRQDPGLGLRLIYFSYDVKMKEKGDIPEGYSVSREKKERFSLILESASTNQTSMYLCASSREGLNQPQHFGDGTRLSIL.

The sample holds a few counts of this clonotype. The chain's CDR3 is CATSTGPGNTIYF. The CDR3 region has the DNA TGTGCCACCAGCACGGGCCCTGGAAACACCATATATTTT. This rearrangement joins TRBV24-1 to TRBJ1-3, with D unresolved. The CDR3 is 13 amino acids. Trimming took off 7 bases at V and 2 bases at J, with 8 bases between the two ends. Germline V gene sequence: CDR1 KGHDR, CDR2 SFDVKD.

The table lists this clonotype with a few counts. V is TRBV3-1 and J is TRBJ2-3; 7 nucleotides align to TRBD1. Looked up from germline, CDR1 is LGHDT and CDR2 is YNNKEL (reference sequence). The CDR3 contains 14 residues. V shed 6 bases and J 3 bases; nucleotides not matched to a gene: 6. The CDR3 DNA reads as TGTGCCAGCAGAAACAGGGGTGGGACAGATACGCAGTATTTT. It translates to CASRNRGGTDTQYF.

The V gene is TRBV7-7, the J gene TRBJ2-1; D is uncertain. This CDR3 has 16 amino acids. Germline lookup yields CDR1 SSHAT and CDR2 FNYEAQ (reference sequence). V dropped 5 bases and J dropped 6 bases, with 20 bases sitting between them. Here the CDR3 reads CASSPMLEASVNEQFF. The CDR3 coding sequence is TGTGCCAGCAGCCCCATGCTTGAGGCCTCTGTCAATGAGCAGTTCTTC.